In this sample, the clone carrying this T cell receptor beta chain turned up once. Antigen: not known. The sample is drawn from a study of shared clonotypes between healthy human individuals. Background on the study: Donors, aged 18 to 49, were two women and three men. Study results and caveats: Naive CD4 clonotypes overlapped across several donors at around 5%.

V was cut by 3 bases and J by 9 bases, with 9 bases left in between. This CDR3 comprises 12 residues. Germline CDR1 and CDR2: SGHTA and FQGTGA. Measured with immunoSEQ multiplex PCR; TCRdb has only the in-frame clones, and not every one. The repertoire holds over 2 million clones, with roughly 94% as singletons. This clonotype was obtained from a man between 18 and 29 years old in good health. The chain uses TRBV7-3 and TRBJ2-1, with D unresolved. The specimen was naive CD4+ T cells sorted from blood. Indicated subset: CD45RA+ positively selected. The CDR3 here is CASSLGVGEQFF. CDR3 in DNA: TGTGCCAGCAGCTTGGGCGTGGGTGAGCAGTTCTTC.